A selection of T cell receptor beta chains follows, all from one sample in a study of human thymus T cells. Using immunoSEQ multiplex PCR, the repertoire was profiled, and TCRdb retains in-frame clones only, with some absent. The sample gives about 120,000 clones, more than 90% of which show up once; around 0.025% is in the top ten. The source material was thymus tissue. Every receptor here comes from a boy under three years old with a congenital heart defect but otherwise immunologically healthy. CDR3s include the opening cysteine and the closing phenylalanine or tryptophan. D genes are given only for firm matches. A clone size is listed for some rows: how often the clone was seen (once, few, many), or a class if it is expanded.

V: TRBV15
J: TRBJ2-3
size: NA
D: NA
CDR3: CATSRDPPGVTNTQYF
DNA: TGTGCCACCAGCAGAGATCCCCCGGGGGTCACAAATACGCAGTATTTT

V: TRBV3-1/TRBV3-2
J: TRBJ2-3
size: NA
D: NA
CDR3: CASSSPYF
DNA: TGTGCCAGCAGCTCGCCGTATTTT

V: TRBV4-3
J: TRBJ1-5
size: NA
D: NA
CDR3: CASSQDRNQPQHF
DNA: TGCGCCAGCAGCCAAGATAGGAATCAGCCCCAGCATTTT

V: TRBV15
J: TRBJ1-4
size: NA
D: NA
CDR3: CATSRQKTQAYEKLFF
DNA: TGTGCCACCAGCAGACAGAAGACCCAGGCTTATGAAAAACTGTTTTTT

V: TRBV19
J: TRBJ1-2
size: NA
D: TRBD1
CDR3: CASTSGAGGSPFYGYTF
DNA: TGTGCCAGTACCTCCGGGGCAGGGGGCTCCCCCTTCTATGGCTACACCTTC

V: TRBV7-4
J: TRBJ1-3
size: once
D: NA
CDR3: CASSPDGGGTGNTIYF
DNA: TGTGCCAGCAGCCCAGACGGAGGGGGTACTGGAAACACCATATATTTT

V: TRBV10-1
J: TRBJ2-7
size: NA
D: TRBD2
CDR3: CASSATSGGYEQYF
DNA: TGCGCCAGCAGTGCGACTAGCGGGGGTTACGAGCAGTACTTC

V: TRBV4-3
J: TRBJ2-1
size: NA
D: NA
CDR3: CASSQGRSSYNEQFF
DNA: TGCGCCAGCAGCCAAGGACGGAGCTCCTACAATGAGCAGTTCTTC

V: TRBV7-2
J: TRBJ1-2
size: NA
D: TRBD1
CDR3: CASSYRDRGYRSYGYTF
DNA: TGTGCCAGCAGCTACAGGGACAGGGGCTATCGGAGCTATGGCTACACCTTC

V: TRBV4-3
J: TRBJ1-6
size: NA
D: NA
CDR3: CASSLSPGTHNSPLHF
DNA: TGCGCCAGCAGCCTGAGTCCCGGCACACATAATTCACCCCTCCACTTT

V: TRBV7-6
J: TRBJ2-5
size: NA
D: NA
CDR3: CASSLTKQETQYF
DNA: TGTGCCAGCAGCTTGACAAAGCAAGAGACCCAGTACTTC

V: TRBV5-1
J: TRBJ2-5
size: once
D: NA
CDR3: CASSLGGFRETQYF
DNA: TGCGCCAGCAGCTTGGGGGGATTTCGGGAGACCCAGTACTTC

V: TRBV29-1
J: TRBJ2-7
size: NA
D: NA
CDR3: CSVGGGDSSYEQYF
DNA: TGCAGCGTTGGTGGGGGAGACAGCTCCTACGAGCAGTACTTC

V: TRBV6-5
J: TRBJ2-5
size: NA
D: NA
CDR3: CASFYGRTAQETQYF
DNA: TGTGCCAGCTTTTATGGGAGGACAGCGCAAGAGACCCAGTACTTC

V: TRBV7-7
J: TRBJ1-4
size: NA
D: NA
CDR3: CASSSRRRGRGEKLFF
DNA: TGTGCCAGCAGCTCCAGAAGGAGGGGGAGGGGTGAAAAACTGTTTTTT

V: TRBV27
J: TRBJ2-1
size: NA
D: NA
CDR3: CASSFGGQFF
DNA: TGTGCCAGCAGTTTTGGGGGACAGTTCTTC

V: TRBV28
J: TRBJ1-2
size: NA
D: NA
CDR3: CASWLGGYGYTF
DNA: TGTGCCAGCTGGCTGGGGGGGTACGGCTACACCTTC

V: TRBV11-3
J: TRBJ1-3
size: NA
D: NA
CDR3: CASSTPNTIYF
DNA: TGTGCCAGCAGTACACCAAACACCATATATTTT

V: TRBV9
J: TRBJ1-2
size: NA
D: NA
CDR3: CASSVGGEANYGYTF
DNA: TGTGCCAGCAGCGTGGGGGGAGAAGCTAACTATGGCTACACCTTC

V: TRBV14
J: TRBJ1-6
size: few
D: NA
CDR3: CASSQGGRVGSPLHF
DNA: TGTGCCAGCAGCCAAGGGGGCAGGGTAGGTTCACCCCTCCACTTT

V: TRBV28
J: TRBJ1-6
size: NA
D: TRBD1
CDR3: CASTAGRGNSPLHF
DNA: TGTGCCAGCACCGCGGGCAGGGGGAATTCACCCCTCCACTTT

V: TRBV5-1
J: TRBJ2-7
size: NA
D: TRBD1
CDR3: CASSPWKDRELEQYF
DNA: TGCGCCAGCAGCCCGTGGAAGGACAGGGAATTGGAGCAGTACTTC

V: TRBV11-2
J: TRBJ2-5
size: NA
D: TRBD2
CDR3: CASSFYSSGGAQTQYF
DNA: TGTGCCAGCAGCTTCTACTCGAGCGGGGGGGCCCAGACCCAGTACTTC

V: TRBV7-9
J: TRBJ2-3
size: NA
D: NA
CDR3: CASSPLYRGMDTQYF
DNA: TGTGCCAGCAGTCCCCTCTATCGGGGGATGGATACGCAGTATTTT

V: TRBV30
J: TRBJ2-1
size: NA
D: NA
CDR3: CAWSVRGYNEQFF
DNA: TGTGCCTGGAGTGTACGAGGGTACAATGAGCAGTTCTTC

V: TRBV27
J: TRBJ2-2
size: NA
D: NA
CDR3: CASSLSEPLPNTGELFF
DNA: TGTGCCAGCAGTTTATCCGAACCTCTACCGAACACCGGGGAGCTGTTTTTT

V: TRBV30
J: TRBJ2-5
size: NA
D: NA
CDR3: CAWNRGGDWHKSAQYF
DNA: TGTGCCTGGAATCGGGGCGGGGACTGGCACAAGTCGGCCCAGTACTTC

V: TRBV2
J: TRBJ2-3
size: once
D: TRBD2
CDR3: CASSECGSGDTDTQYF
DNA: TGTGCCAGCAGTGAATGTGGTAGCGGGGACACAGATACGCAGTATTTT

V: TRBV7-2
J: TRBJ1-5
size: NA
D: NA
CDR3: CASSRSGDSNQPQHF
DNA: TGTGCCAGCAGCCGCTCGGGGGATAGCAATCAGCCCCAGCATTTT